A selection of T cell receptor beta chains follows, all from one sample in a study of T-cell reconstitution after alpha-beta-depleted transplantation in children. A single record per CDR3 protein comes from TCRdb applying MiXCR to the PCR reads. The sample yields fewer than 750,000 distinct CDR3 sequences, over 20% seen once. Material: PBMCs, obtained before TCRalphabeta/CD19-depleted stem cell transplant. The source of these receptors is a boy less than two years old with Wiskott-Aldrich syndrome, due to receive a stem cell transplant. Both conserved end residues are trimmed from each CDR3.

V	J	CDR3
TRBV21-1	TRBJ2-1	ASSSPIKGNEQF
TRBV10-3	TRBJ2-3	AISEWEATDTQY
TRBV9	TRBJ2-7	ASSVGRSSYEQY
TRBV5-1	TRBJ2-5	ASSLNTGGQETQY
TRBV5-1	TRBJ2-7	ASSITGMAEQY
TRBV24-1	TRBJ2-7	ATSDLGQGDEQY
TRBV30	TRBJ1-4	AWSGVTGFREKLF
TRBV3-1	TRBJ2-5	ASSQDAGRAIETQY
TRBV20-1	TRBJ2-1	SASFIAGRNNEQF
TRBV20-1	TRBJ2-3	SALFSGRATDTQY
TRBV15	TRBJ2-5	ATSRVGSRETQY
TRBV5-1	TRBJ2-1	ASSFLPAGFSYNEQF